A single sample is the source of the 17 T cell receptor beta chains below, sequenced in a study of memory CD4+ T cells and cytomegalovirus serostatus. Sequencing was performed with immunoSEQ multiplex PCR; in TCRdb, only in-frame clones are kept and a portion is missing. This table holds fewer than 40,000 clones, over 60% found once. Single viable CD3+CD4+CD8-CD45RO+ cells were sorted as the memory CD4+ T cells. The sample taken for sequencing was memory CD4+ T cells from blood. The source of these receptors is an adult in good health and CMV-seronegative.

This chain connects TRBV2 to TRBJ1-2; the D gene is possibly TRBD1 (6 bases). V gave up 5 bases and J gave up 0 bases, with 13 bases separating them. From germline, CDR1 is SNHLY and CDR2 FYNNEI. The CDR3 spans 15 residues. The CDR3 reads CASSQTDRANYGYTF. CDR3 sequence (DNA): TGTGCCAGCAGTCAGACGGACAGAGCTAACTATGGCTACACCTTC.

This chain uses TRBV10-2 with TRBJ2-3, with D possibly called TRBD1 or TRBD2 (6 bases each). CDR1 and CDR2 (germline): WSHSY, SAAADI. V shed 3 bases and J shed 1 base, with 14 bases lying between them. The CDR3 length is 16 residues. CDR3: CASSDVRGRRTDTQYF. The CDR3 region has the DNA TGCGCCAGCAGTGATGTACGGGGGCGACGCACAGATACGCAGTATTTT.

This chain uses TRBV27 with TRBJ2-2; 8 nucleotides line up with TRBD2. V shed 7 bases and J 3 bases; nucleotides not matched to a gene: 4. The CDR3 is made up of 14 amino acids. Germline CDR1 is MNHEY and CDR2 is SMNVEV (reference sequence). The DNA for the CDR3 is TGTGCCAGCAAACTAGCGGCTTACACCGGGGAGCTGTTTTTT. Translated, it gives CASKLAAYTGELFF.

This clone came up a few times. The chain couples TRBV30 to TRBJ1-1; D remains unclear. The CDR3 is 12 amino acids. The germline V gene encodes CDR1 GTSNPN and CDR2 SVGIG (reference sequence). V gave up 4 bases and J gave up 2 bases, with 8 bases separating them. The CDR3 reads CAWNPDNTEAFF. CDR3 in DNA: TGTGCCTGGAACCCGGACAACACTGAAGCTTTCTTT. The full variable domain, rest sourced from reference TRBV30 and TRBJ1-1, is SQTIHQWPATLVQPVGSPLSLECTVEGTSNPNLYWYRQAAGRGLQLLFYSVGIGQISSEVPQNLSASRPQDRQFILSSKKLLLSDSGFYLCAWNPDNTEAFFGQGTRLTVV.

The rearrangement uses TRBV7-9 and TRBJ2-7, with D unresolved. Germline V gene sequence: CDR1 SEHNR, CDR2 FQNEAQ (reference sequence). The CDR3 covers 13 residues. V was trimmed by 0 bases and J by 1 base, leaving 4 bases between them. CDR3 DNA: TGTGCCAGCAGCTTAGCTTTGTCCTACGAGCAGTACTTC. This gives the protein CASSLALSYEQYF.

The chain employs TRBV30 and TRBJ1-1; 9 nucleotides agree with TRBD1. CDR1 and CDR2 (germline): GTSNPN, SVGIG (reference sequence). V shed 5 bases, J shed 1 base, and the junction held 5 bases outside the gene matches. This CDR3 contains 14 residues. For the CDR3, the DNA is TGTGCCTGGGGGACAGGGTCTAAGAACACTGAAGCTTTCTTT. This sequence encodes CAWGTGSKNTEAFF.

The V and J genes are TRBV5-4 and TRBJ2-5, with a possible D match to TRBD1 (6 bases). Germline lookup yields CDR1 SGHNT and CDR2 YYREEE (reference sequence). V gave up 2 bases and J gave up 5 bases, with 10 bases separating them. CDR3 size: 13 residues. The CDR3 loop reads CASSLNREETQYF. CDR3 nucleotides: TGTGCCAGCAGCTTAAACAGGGAGGAGACCCAGTACTTC.

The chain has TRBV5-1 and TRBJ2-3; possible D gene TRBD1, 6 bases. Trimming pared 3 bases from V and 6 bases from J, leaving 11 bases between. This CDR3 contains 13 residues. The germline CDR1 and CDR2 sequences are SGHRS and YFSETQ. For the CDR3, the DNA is TGCGCCAGCAGCTCAGGGGAAGGGGATACGCAGTATTTT. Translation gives CASSSGEGDTQYF.

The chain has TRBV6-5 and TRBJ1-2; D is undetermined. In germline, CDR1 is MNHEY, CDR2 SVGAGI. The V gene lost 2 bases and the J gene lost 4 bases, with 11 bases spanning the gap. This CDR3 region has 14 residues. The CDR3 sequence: CASSYDNSAYGYTF. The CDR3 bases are TGTGCCAGCAGTTACGATAACAGCGCCTATGGCTACACCTTC.

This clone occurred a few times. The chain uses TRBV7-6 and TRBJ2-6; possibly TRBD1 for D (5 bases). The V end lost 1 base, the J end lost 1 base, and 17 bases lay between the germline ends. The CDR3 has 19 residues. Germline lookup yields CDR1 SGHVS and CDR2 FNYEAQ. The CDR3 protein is CASSLGPLTARSGANVLTF. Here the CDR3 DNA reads TGTGCCAGCAGCTTAGGTCCTCTGACAGCAAGATCTGGGGCCAACGTCCTGACTTTC.

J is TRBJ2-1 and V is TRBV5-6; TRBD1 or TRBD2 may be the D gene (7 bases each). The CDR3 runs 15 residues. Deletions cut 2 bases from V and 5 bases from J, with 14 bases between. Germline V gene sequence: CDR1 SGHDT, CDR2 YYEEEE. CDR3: CASSFRGGPDNEQFF. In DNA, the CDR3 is TGTGCCAGCAGCTTCAGGGGGGGCCCCGACAATGAGCAGTTCTTC.

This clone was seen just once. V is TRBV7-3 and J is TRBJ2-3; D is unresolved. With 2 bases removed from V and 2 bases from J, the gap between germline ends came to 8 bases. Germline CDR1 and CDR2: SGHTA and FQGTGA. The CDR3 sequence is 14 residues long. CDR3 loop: CASSLGRYTDTQYF. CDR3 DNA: TGTGCCAGCAGCTTAGGACGGTACACAGATACGCAGTATTTT.

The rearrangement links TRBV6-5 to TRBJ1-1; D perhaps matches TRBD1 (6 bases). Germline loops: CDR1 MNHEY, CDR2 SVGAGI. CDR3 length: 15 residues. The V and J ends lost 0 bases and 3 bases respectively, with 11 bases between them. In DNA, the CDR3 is TGTGCCAGCAGTTACTCCGGGGGCAGTGACACTGAAGCTTTCTTT. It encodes CASSYSGGSDTEAFF.

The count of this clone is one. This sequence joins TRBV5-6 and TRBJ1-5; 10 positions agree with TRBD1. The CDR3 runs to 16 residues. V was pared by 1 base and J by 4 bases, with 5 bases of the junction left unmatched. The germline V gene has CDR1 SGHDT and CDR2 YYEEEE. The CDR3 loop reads CASSLRTGGRNQPQHF. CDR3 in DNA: TGTGCCAGCAGCTTGAGGACAGGGGGTCGGAATCAGCCCCAGCATTTT. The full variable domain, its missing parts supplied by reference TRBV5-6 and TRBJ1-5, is DAGVTQSPTHLIKTRGQQVTLRCSPKSGHDTVSWYQQALGQGPQFIFQYYEEEERQRGNFPDRFSGHQFPNYSSELNVNALLLGDSALYLCASSLRTGGRNQPQHFGDGTRLSIL.

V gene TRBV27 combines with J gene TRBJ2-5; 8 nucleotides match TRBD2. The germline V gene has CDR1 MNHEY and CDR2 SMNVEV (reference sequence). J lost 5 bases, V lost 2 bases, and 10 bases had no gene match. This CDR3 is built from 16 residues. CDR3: CASSLRAGALVETQYF. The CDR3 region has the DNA TGTGCCAGCAGTTTACGAGCGGGGGCCCTAGTGGAGACCCAGTACTTC.

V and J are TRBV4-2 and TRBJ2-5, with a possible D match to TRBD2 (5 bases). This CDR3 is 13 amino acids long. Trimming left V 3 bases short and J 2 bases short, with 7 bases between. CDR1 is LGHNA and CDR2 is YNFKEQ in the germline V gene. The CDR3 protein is CASSQDWQETQYF. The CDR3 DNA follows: TGTGCCAGCAGCCAGGACTGGCAAGAGACCCAGTACTTC.

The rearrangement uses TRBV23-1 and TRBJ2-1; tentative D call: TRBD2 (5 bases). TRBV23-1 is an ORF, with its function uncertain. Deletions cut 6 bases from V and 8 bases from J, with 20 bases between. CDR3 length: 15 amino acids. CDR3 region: CASSPIAMQRDEQFF. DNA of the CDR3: TGCGCCAGCAGCCCGATCGCGATGCAGAGGGATGAGCAGTTCTTC.